This TCR beta chain is from a study of cytomegalovirus exposure and HLA in healthy donors. Study conclusions and caveats: Available immune exposure information covered CMV serostatus only. HLA allele associations emerged for some 16,000 TCR beta sequences in a later analysis, at 0.05 false discovery rate. There were several of the most significant clusters that appeared linked to common viral pathogens in a later analysis.

The PCR used 60 Vbeta and 13 Jbeta primers. Produced via immunoSEQ multiplex PCR; TCRdb's table is partial and in-frame only. The sample consists of around 120,000 clones, roughly 80% of them appearing once. Germline assignment: CDR1 SEHNR and CDR2 FQNEAQ (reference sequence). V lost 5 bases and J lost 1, with 8 bases in between. The CDR3 spans 14 residues. This clone was observed a single time. Its antigen is not identified. Source material: PBMCs. J is TRBJ2-2 and V is TRBV7-9; maybe TRBD1 (6 bases). The TCR sequence derives from a girl aged 2 to 9 in good health and CMV-seronegative. The CDR3 nucleotides are TGTGCCAGCAGCAAGGGACAGAACACCGGGGAGCTGTTTTTT. This translates into CASSKGQNTGELFF.